This is a list of T cell receptor beta chains from one sample in a study of CD8 T cells in cerebrospinal fluid in Alzheimer's disease. TCRdb re-analyzed the 10x single-cell sequencing reads; it lists each CDR3 protein once, without DNA. The sample holds some 1,600 distinct CDR3 sequences. The sample taken for sequencing was cerebrospinal fluid. The receptors stem from a human donor with Alzheimer's disease. Both conserved end residues are part of each CDR3. Fields, in order: clone size, J gene, V gene, CDR3 protein. Size tells how often a clone was seen (once, few, many) or the class of an expanded clone, and some rows leave it out.

large	TRBJ1-1	TRBV29-1	CSVQLNTEAFF
medium-sized	TRBJ2-5	TRBV27	CASSFDPGGRETQYF
NA	TRBJ1-2	TRBV14	CASSQGDTYGYTF
medium-sized	TRBJ2-3	TRBV5-1	CASRGLAGGDTQYF
NA	TRBJ1-1	TRBV30	CAWSPTARWDTEAFF
medium-sized	TRBJ2-3	TRBV18	CASSFEVADTQYF
medium-sized	TRBJ1-2	TRBV3-1	CASSQVRASSYGYTF
large	TRBJ2-3	TRBV12-3/TRBV12-4	CASSSTRNTDTQYF
NA	TRBJ1-1	TRBV4-3	CASSPWQTVVDTEAFF
medium-sized	TRBJ1-1	TRBV5-1	CASSPVTAVGTEAFF
medium-sized	TRBJ2-5	TRBV7-9	CASSWPDPGEETQYF
NA	TRBJ2-7	TRBV5-5	CASSLDSFYEQYF
medium-sized	TRBJ1-1	TRBV27	CASSLKGWTEAFF
medium-sized	TRBJ2-7	TRBV20-1	CSARDIKGPYEQYF
large	TRBJ2-1	TRBV20-1	CSATSGGRSYNEQFF
medium-sized	TRBJ2-1	TRBV7-8	CASSPAGSGRAGNEQFF
medium-sized	TRBJ2-7	TRBV10-3	CAISRGQHSYEQYF
medium-sized	TRBJ2-1	TRBV5-1	CASGPYTTLGSYNEQFF
medium-sized	TRBJ1-2	TRBV6-5	CASSYVGPRMGNYGYTF
medium-sized	TRBJ1-1	TRBV7-3	CASSARMNTEAFF
large	TRBJ2-5	TRBV10-3	CAIGEGAGQETQYF
large	TRBJ2-1	TRBV2	CASSGGLAEYNEQFF
NA	TRBJ2-3	TRBV7-2	CASSLDRSTDTQYF
medium-sized	TRBJ2-1	TRBV7-8	CASVARNEQFF
medium-sized	TRBJ2-1	TRBV6-1	CASTLPTGATYNEQFF
large	TRBJ2-3	TRBV7-9	CASSWIDSSSTDTQYF
large	TRBJ1-5	TRBV7-9	CASSQGGPPEPQHF
NA	TRBJ2-5	TRBV20-1	CSARDPLSETQYF
medium-sized	TRBJ2-7	TRBV20-1	CSALSSGLRYEQYF
large	TRBJ1-2	TRBV12-3/TRBV12-4	CASSLSPQAGYTF
medium-sized	TRBJ2-1	TRBV2	CASSDQSSYNEQFF
NA	TRBJ2-3	TRBV12-3/TRBV12-4	CASRGRRLASYSDTQYF
medium-sized	TRBJ1-1	TRBV6-5	CASSYGPSHAEAFF
medium-sized	TRBJ1-2	TRBV6-5	CASRSAAPYGYTF
large	TRBJ2-1	TRBV12-3/TRBV12-4	CASSFSGAYNEQFF
medium-sized	TRBJ2-2	TRBV7-3	CASSLTSLAGTGELFF
medium-sized	TRBJ2-1	TRBV27	CASSSGVLKFF
large	TRBJ2-7	TRBV5-5	CASSSRGQGIEQYF
medium-sized	TRBJ1-5	TRBV20-1	CSASPQGVAGNQPQHF
medium-sized	TRBJ1-4	TRBV24-1	CATSGASDEKLFF